This entry lists 6 T cell receptor beta chains sequenced from one sample in a study of cytomegalovirus exposure and HLA in healthy donors. PCR was performed using 60 Vbeta and 13 Jbeta primers. Sequencing used immunoSEQ multiplex PCR; TCRdb keeps in-frame clones, though not all of them. The sample shows 170,000 or so clones, around 83% of them seen only once. The sample taken for sequencing was PBMCs. These receptors were obtained from a man in his forties or fifties in good health and CMV-seropositive.

The V call is TRBV5-1, the J call TRBJ2-1; D uncertain. Germline V gives CDR1 SGHRS, CDR2 YFSETQ. V was trimmed by 0 bases and J by 8 bases, leaving 12 bases between them. This CDR3 region has 14 residues. The CDR3 DNA follows: TGCGCCAGCAGCTTGGGCGGTAACGTCGATGAGCAGTTCTTC. As protein: CASSLGGNVDEQFF.

The rearrangement joins TRBV11-2 to TRBJ2-1; a weak D match, TRBD2 (5 bases). The germline gives CDR1 SGHAT, CDR2 FQNNGV. The CDR3 is 13 residues long. The V end lost 2 bases, the J end lost 9 bases, and 11 bases lay between the germline ends. In DNA form, the CDR3 reads TGTGCCAGCAGCTTACGGGGATTACCTGAGCAGTTCTTC. Its protein is CASSLRGLPEQFF.

In its sample, this clone was seen once. In nucleotides, the CDR3 is TGTGCCAGCAGCTTGGGAGGAGAGCAGCCCCAGCATTTT. This encodes CASSLGGEQPQHF. The chain uses TRBV5-4 and TRBJ1-5; unclear D gene. The CDR3 runs 13 residues. V lost 0 bases, J lost 7 bases, and 8 bases lay in between. Germline values: CDR1 SGHNT, CDR2 YYREEE (reference sequence).

V and J are TRBV19 and TRBJ2-2, with D possibly TRBD2 on 7 matching bases. Deletions cut 1 base from V and 3 bases from J, with 18 bases between. The CDR3 is made up of 18 amino acids. Germline CDR1 reads LNHDA; CDR2 reads SQIVND (reference sequence). For the CDR3, the DNA is TGTGCCAGTAGTATAGTTCCCATTGGGGGGGCGGACACCGGGGAGCTGTTTTTT. It translates to CASSIVPIGGADTGELFF.

The V call is TRBV7-3, the J call TRBJ2-2, with TRBD1 matching over 7 bases. CDR3 size: 19 residues. Unmatched junction bases numbered 15, after V lost 2 bases and J lost 3 bases. CDR1 SGHTA and CDR2 FQGTGA come from the germline V gene. The CDR3 DNA follows: TGTGCCAGCAGCTTAGAGCCGACAGGGTGGACTCCATACACCGGGGAGCTGTTTTTT. This codes for CASSLEPTGWTPYTGELFF. The full variable domain, rest sourced from reference TRBV7-3 and TRBJ2-2, is GAGVSQTPSNKVTEKGKYVELRCDPISGHTALYWYRQSLGQGPEFLIYFQGTGAADDSGLPNDRFFAVRPEGSVSTLKIQRTERGDSAVYLCASSLEPTGWTPYTGELFFGEGSRLTVL.

The chain joins TRBV5-6 to TRBJ2-1, with D perhaps TRBD2 (5 bases). V gave up 4 bases and J gave up 8 bases, with 16 bases separating them. This CDR3 comprises 14 residues. Germline V CDR1 and CDR2: SGHDT, YYEEEE. CDR3 nucleotides: TGTGCCAGCAGCGGACCGGGGTATTCGGATGAGCAGTTCTTC. This encodes CASSGPGYSDEQFF. Complete variable domain (other parts from reference TRBV5-6 and TRBJ2-1): DAGVTQSPTHLIKTRGQQVTLRCSPKSGHDTVSWYQQALGQGPQFIFQYYEEEERQRGNFPDRFSGHQFPNYSSELNVNALLLGDSALYLCASSGPGYSDEQFFGPGTRLTVL.